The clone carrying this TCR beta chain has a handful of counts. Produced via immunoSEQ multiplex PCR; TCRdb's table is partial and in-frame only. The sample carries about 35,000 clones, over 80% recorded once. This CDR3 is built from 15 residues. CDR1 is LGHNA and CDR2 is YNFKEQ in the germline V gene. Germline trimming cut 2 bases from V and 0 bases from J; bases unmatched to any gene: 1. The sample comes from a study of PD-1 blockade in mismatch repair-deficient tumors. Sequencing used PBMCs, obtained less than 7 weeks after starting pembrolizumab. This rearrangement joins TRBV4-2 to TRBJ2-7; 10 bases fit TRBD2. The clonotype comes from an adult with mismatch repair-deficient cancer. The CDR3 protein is CASSQLAGVSYEQYF. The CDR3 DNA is TGTGCCAGCAGCCAACTAGCGGGAGTCTCCTACGAGCAGTACTTC.